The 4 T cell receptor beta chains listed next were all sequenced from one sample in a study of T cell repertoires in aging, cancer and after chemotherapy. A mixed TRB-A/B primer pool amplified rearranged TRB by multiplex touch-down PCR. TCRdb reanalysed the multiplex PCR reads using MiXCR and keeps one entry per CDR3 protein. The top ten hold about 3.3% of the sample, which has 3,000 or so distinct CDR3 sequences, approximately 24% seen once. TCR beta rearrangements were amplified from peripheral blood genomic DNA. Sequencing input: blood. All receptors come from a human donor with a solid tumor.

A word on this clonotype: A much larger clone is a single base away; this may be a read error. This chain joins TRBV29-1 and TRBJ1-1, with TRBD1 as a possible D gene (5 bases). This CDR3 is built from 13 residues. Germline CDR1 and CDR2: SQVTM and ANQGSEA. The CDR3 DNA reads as TGCAGCGTTGAAAGGTGGGGGAACACTAAAGCTTTCTTT. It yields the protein CSVERWGNTKAFF.

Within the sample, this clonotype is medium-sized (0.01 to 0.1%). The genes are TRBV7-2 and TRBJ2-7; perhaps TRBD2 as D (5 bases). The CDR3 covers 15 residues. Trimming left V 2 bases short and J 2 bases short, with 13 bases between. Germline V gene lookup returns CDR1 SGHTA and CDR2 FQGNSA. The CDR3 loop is CASSLSRGETYEQYF. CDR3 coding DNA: TGTGCCAGCAGCTTAAGTCGGGGTGAGACCTACGAGCAGTACTTC.

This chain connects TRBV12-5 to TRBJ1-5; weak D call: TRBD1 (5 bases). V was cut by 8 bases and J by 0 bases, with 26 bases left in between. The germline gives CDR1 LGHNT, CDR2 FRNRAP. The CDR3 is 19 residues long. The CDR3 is CASLETGFVLMDSNQPQHF. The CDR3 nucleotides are TGTGCTAGTCTAGAAACAGGATTTGTCTTGATGGATAGCAATCAGCCCCAGCATTTT.

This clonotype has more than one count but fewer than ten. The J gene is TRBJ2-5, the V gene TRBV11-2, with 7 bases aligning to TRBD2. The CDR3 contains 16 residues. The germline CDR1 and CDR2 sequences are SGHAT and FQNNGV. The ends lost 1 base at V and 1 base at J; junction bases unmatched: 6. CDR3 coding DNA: TGTGCCAGCAGCTTAGCCAGCGGGATCCTCCAAGAGACCCAGTACTTC. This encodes CASSLASGILQETQYF.